This T cell receptor (beta chain) was retrieved from a study of blood T cell repertoires in COVID-19. Study-level background: Italy, Spain and the United States were the sources of the convalescent and acute COVID-19 samples. T cells, B-cell-depleted T cells, or PBMCs supplied cDNA or gDNA.

This clone was counted at least ten times. Per the study methods: Nucleated cell counts were estimated from reference gene primer amplification. The assay was immunoSEQ multiplex PCR, and TCRdb's table has in-frame clones only and misses some. The V and J calls and the clone size are those of that table, but D and trimming were determined from the DNA. Counted here are about 170,000 clones, about 85% occurring once; the ten biggest clones make up less than 3.5%. V was trimmed by 1 base and J by 3 bases, leaving 9 bases between them. In germline, CDR1 is SGHTA, CDR2 FQGNSA. The CDR3 is made up of 14 amino acids.

This receptor was obtained from a human donor with acute or convalescent COVID-19. The donor label of this sample is uncertain. The chain links TRBV7-2 to TRBJ1-1; D is unclear. Sequencing used peripheral blood. The CDR3 reads CASSLGVRDTEAFF. As DNA, the CDR3 is TGTGCCAGCAGCTTAGGGGTGAGGGACACTGAAGCTTTCTTT.